This entry describes one T cell receptor (beta chain). This entry belongs to a study of cytomegalovirus exposure and HLA in healthy donors. Germline V gene lookup returns CDR1 MDHEN and CDR2 SYDVKM. Trimming cost V 5 bases and J 4 bases, with 21 bases left between them. The CDR3 has 17 residues. The PCR had 60 Vbeta and 13 Jbeta primers. Here immunoSEQ multiplex PCR was the method, and the copy in TCRdb shows in-frame clones only, minus some. The sample has more than 95,000 clones, about 84% seen once. The sequencing sample was made of PBMCs. The chain uses TRBV28 and TRBJ1-3; tentatively, D is TRBD1 (6 bases). This clonotype originated in a man aged 40-49 years in good health and CMV-seronegative. CDR3 DNA sequence: TGTGCCAGCAGTGTTATGTTCCCGGACAGCGAAGGAAACACCATATATTTT. Translating gives CASSVMFPDSEGNTIYF.